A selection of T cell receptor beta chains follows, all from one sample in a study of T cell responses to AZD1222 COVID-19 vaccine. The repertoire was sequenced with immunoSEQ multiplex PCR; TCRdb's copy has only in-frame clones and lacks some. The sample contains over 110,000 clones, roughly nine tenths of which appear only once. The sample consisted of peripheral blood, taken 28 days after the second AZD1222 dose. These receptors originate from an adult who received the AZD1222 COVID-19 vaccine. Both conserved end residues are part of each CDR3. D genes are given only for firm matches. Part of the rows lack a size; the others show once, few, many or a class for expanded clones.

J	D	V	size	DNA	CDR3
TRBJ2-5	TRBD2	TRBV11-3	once	TGTGCCAGCAGCCCGGGCGGGACTAGCGGGAGGGATCGAGAGACCCAGTACTTC	CASSPGGTSGRDRETQYF
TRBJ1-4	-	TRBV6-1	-	TGTGCCAGCAGTGAAACAGGGATCCGAGGTGAAAAACTGTTTTTT	CASSETGIRGEKLFF
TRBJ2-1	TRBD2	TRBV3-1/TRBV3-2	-	TGTGCCAGCAGCCAAGCTAGCGGGGGGGCAGGCAATGAGCAGTTCTTC	CASSQASGGAGNEQFF
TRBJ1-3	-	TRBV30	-	TGTGCCATCTCGCCCGGGGGTGGAAACACCATATATTTT	CAISPGGGNTIYF
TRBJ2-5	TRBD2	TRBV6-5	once	TGTGCCAGCAGCCCGACTAGCGGGAGGGGGGAGACCCAGTACTTC	CASSPTSGRGETQYF
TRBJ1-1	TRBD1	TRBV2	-	TGTGCCACCACAGGGGACACTGAAGCTTTCTTT	CATTGDTEAFF
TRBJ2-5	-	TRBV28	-	TGTGCCAGCAGTTTCGGGGGCCAAGAGACCCAGTACTTC	CASSFGGQETQYF
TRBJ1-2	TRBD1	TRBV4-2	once	TGTGCCAGCAGCCAAGATCGCGGACAGGGGGCCAATGGCTACACCTTC	CASSQDRGQGANGYTF
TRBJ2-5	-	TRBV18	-	TGTGCCAGCTCACCCCCTGTAAGGGGCCAAGAGACCCAGTACTTC	CASSPPVRGQETQYF
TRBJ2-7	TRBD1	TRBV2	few	TGTGCCAGCAGTGACCGGCAGGGGGCAACTCGGGAGCAGTACTTC	CASSDRQGATREQYF
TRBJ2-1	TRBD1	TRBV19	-	TGTGCCAGTAGTGTACCATCGACAGGGAGCAATGAGCAGTTCTTC	CASSVPSTGSNEQFF
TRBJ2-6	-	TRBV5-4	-	TGTGCCAGCAGCTTACCGGGGCCTATGAGAGGGGCCAACGTCCTGACTTTC	CASSLPGPMRGANVLTF
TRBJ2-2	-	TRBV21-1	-	TGTGCCAGCAGTGGTTGCGCGAAGAACACCGGGGAGCTGTTTTTT	CASSGCAKNTGELFF
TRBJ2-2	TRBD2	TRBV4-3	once	TGCGCCAGCAGCCAAGTCCTGGGACTAGCGGGAGAGGTCGGGGAGCTGTTTTTT	CASSQVLGLAGEVGELFF
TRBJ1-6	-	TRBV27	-	TGTGCCAGCAGCGCCGAGATGAGGGTAAGGTCACCCCTCCACTTT	CASSAEMRVRSPLHF
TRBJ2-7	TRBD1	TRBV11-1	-	TGTGCCAGCAGCGCCCGGGACAGATACTACGAGCAGTACTTC	CASSARDRYYEQYF
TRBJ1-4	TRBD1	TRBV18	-	TGTGCCAGCTCACCACGACAGGGGGCGCGGGAAAAACTGTTTTTT	CASSPRQGAREKLFF
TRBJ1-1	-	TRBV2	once	TGTGCCAGCATATACGACAGGAACACTGAAGCTTTCTTT	CASIYDRNTEAFF
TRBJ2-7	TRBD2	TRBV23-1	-	TGCGCCAGCAGTCAAACTAACCAGGGGGATGCTAGCGGGAGGCGCCACGAGCAGTACTTC	CASSQTNQGDASGRRHEQYF
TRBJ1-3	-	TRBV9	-	TGTGCCAGCAGCGTAGGTACTTTCTCTGGAAACACCATATATTTT	CASSVGTFSGNTIYF
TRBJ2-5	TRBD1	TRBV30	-	TGTGCCTGGAGTCTTCTTCCTACCGGGACAGGAGGAAGAGAGACCCAGTACTTC	CAWSLLPTGTGGRETQYF
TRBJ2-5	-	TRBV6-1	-	TGTGCCAGCAGTGAAGGTCCAGGCATGGAGACCCAGTACTTC	CASSEGPGMETQYF
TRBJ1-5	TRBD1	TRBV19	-	TGTGCCAGTAGCCGCGACAGGGGAGGGAGTCAGCCCCAGCATTTT	CASSRDRGGSQPQHF
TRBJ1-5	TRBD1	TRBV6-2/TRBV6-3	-	TGTGCCAGCAGCCGGGACAGCCTCGGGAATCAGCCCCAGCATTTT	CASSRDSLGNQPQHF
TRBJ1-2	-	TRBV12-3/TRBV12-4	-	TGTGCCAGCAGTTTCGGGCGGAACTATGGCTACACCTTC	CASSFGRNYGYTF
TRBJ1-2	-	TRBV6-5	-	TGTGCCAGCAACTCTCCCCCACATGGCGGCTACACCTTC	CASNSPPHGGYTF
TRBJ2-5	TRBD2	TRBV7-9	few	TGTGCCAGCAGCTTAGCGTCGGGGGGAGGTAGAGAGACCCAGTACTTC	CASSLASGGGRETQYF
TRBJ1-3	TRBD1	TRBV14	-	TGTGCCAGCAGCCGGATGGGACAGGGAAACACCATATATTTT	CASSRMGQGNTIYF
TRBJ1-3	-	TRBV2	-	TGTGCCAATCAAAGGGGCTCTGGAAACACCATATATTTT	CANQRGSGNTIYF
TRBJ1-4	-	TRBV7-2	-	TGTGCCAGCAGCCGGGACGACGAAAAACTGTTTTTT	CASSRDDEKLFF
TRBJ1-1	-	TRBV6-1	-	TGTGCCAGCAGTGACGGGCCATCAGGGTCAGCTTTCTTT	CASSDGPSGSAFF
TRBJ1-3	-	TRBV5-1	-	TGCGCCAGCAGCGTAGACGGCGCTGGAAACACCATATATTTT	CASSVDGAGNTIYF
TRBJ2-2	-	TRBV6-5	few	TGTGCCAGCAGGCCAGGCGGTCGGGCCGGGGAGCTGTTTTTT	CASRPGGRAGELFF
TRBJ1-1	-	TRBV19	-	TGTGCCAGTAGTATACAGGGAGGACGGACTGAAGCTTTCTTT	CASSIQGGRTEAFF
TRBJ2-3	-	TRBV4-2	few	TGTGCCAGCAGCCAGGAGGGGGGGTGGGGCACAGATACGCAGTATTTT	CASSQEGGWGTDTQYF
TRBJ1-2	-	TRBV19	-	TGTGCCAGTAGTATAGTTCGCGGAGCTAACTATGGCTACACCTTC	CASSIVRGANYGYTF
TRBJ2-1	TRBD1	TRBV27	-	TGTGCCAGCAGTCACTACAGGGGGCACTACAATGAGCAGTTCTTC	CASSHYRGHYNEQFF
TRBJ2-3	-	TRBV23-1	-	TGCGCCAGTATTCTCCCGGGACGCACTAACACAGATACGCAGTATTTT	CASILPGRTNTDTQYF
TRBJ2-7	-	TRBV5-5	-	TGTGCCAGCAGCCGACAAATTGGAGGGAGTACCTACGAGCAGTACTTC	CASSRQIGGSTYEQYF
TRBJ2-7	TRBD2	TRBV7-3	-	TGTGCCAGCAGTTTAGGACTAGCGGGAGCGGAAGGTCTCTACGAGCAGTACTTC	CASSLGLAGAEGLYEQYF
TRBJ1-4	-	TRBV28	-	TGTGCCAGCAGTGTAGTTAATGAAAAACTGTTTTTT	CASSVVNEKLFF